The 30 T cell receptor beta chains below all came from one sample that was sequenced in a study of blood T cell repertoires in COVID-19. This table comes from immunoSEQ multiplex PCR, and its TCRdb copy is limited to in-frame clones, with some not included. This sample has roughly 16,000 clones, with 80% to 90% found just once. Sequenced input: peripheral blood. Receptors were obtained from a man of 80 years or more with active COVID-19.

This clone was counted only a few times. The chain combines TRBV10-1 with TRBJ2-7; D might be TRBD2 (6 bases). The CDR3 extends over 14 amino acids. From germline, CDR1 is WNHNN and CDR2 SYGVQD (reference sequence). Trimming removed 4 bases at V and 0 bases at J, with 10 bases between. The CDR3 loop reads CASSVGGSSYEQYF. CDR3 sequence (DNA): TGCGCCAGCAGTGTTGGGGGGAGCTCCTACGAGCAGTACTTC.

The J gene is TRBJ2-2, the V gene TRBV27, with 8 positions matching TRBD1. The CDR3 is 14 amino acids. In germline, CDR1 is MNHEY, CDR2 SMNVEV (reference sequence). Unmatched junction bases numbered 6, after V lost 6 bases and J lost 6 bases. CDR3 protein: CASRALTGAGELFF. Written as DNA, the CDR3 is TGTGCCAGCAGGGCGTTGACAGGGGCCGGGGAGCTGTTTTTT.

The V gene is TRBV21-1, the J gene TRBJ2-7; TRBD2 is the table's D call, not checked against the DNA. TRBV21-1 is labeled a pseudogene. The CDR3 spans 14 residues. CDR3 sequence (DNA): TGTGCCAGCAGCAAACCACTAGCCGACTACGAGCAGTACTTC. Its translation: CASSKPLADYEQYF.

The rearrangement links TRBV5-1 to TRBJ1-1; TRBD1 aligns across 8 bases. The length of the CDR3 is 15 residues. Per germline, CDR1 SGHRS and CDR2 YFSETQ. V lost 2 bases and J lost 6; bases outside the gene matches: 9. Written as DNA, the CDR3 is TGCGCCAGCAGCTTTGGAGGACAGGGAAGGGCTGAAGCTTTCTTT. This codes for CASSFGGQGRAEAFF.

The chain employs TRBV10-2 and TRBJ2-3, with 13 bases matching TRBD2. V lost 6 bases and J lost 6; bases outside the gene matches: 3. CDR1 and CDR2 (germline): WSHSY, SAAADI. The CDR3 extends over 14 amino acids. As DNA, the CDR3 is TGCGCCAGCAGGGGACTAGCGGGATTCGATACGCAGTATTTT. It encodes CASRGLAGFDTQYF.

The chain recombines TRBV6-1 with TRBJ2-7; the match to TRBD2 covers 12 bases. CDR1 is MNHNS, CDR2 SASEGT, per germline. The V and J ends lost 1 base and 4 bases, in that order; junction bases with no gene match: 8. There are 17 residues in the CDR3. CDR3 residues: CASSEVRLAGDGYEQYF. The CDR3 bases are TGTGCCAGCAGTGAAGTCAGACTAGCGGGAGACGGGTACGAGCAGTACTTC.

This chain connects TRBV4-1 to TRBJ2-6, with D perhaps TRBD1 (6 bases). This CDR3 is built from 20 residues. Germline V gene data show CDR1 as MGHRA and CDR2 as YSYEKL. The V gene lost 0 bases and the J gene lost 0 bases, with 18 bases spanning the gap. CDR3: CASSQDRIRGQYSGANVLTF. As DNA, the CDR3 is TGCGCCAGCAGCCAAGATCGAATCAGGGGCCAATACTCTGGGGCCAACGTCCTGACTTTC.

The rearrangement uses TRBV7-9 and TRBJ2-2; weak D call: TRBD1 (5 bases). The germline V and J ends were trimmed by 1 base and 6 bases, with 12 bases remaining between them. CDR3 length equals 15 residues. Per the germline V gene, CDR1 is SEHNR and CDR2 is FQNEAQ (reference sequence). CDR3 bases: TGTGCCAGCAGCTTAGAGGGGATTTCGGCCGGGGAGCTGTTTTTT. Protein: CASSLEGISAGELFF.

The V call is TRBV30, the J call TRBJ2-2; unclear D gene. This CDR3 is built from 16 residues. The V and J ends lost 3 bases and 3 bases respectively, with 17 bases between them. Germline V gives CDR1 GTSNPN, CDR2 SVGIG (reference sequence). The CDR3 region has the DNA TGTGCCTGGAGGTCTGGCGGAGCACACGACACCGGGGAGCTGTTTTTT. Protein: CAWRSGGAHDTGELFF.

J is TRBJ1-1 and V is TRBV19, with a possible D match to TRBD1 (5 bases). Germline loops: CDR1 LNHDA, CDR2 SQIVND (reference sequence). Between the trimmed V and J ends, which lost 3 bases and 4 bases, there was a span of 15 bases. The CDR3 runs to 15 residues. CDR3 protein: CASSIAGVSGTEAFF. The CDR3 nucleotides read TGTGCCAGTAGTATTGCGGGGGTGAGTGGCACTGAAGCTTTCTTT.

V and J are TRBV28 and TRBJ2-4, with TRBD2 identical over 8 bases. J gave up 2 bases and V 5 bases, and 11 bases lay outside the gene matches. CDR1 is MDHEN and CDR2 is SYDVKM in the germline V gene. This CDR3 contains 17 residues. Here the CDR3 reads CASSLLTSEGTKNIQYF. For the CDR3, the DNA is TGTGCCAGCAGTCTCCTGACTAGCGAAGGGACCAAAAACATTCAGTACTTC.

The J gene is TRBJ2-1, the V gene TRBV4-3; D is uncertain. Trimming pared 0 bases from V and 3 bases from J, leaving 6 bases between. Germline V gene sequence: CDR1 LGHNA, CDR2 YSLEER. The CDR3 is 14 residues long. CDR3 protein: CASSQDRDYNEQFF. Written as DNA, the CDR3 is TGCGCCAGCAGCCAAGATCGCGACTACAATGAGCAGTTCTTC.

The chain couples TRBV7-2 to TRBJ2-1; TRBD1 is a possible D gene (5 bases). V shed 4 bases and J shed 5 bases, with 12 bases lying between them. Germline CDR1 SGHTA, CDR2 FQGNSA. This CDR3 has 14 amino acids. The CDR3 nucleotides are TGTGCCAGCAGCTCCCGGGTAGGGGACAATGAGCAGTTCTTC. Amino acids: CASSSRVGDNEQFF.

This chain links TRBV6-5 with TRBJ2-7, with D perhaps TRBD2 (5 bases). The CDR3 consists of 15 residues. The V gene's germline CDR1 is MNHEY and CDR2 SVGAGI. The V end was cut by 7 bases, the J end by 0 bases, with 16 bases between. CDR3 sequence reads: CASIGPEAFSYEQYF. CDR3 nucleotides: TGTGCCAGCATCGGACCGGAGGCGTTCTCCTACGAGCAGTACTTC.

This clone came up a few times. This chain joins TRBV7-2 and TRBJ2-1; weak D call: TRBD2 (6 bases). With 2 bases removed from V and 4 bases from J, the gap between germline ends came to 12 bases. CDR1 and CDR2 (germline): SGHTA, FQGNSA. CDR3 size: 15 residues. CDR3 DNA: TGTGCCAGCAGCTTAAATGAGGCGGGGTACAATGAGCAGTTCTTC. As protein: CASSLNEAGYNEQFF.

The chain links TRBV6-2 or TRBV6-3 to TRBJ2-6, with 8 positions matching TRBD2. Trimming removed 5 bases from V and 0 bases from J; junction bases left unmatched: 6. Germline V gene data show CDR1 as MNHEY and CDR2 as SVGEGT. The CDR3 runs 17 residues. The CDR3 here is CASSQREKRSGANVLTF. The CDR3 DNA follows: TGTGCCAGCAGTCAGCGGGAGAAGCGCTCTGGGGCCAACGTCCTGACTTTC.

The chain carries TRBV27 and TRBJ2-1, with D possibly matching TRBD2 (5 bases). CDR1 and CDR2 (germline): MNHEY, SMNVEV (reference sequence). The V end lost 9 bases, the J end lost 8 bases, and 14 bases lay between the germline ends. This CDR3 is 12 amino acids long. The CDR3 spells CASAEQRDEQFF. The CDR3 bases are TGTGCCAGTGCCGAACAGAGGGATGAGCAGTTCTTC.

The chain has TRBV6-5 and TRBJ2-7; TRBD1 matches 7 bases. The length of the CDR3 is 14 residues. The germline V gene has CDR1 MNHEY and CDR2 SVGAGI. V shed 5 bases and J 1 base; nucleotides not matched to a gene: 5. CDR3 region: CASSRRDRSYEQYF. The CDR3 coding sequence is TGTGCCAGCAGTCGCCGGGACAGATCCTACGAGCAGTACTTC.

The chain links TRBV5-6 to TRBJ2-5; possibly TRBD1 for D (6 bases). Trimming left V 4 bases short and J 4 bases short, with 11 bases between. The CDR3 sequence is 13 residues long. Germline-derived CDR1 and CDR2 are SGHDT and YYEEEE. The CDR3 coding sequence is TGTGCCAGCAGCGTCAGGGGTGGAGAGACCCAGTACTTC. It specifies CASSVRGGETQYF.

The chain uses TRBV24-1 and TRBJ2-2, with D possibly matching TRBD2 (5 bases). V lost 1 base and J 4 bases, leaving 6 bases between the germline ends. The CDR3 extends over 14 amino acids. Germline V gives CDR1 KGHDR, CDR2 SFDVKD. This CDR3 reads CATSDFSGTGELFF. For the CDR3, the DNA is TGTGCCACCAGTGATTTCAGCGGCACCGGGGAGCTGTTTTTT.

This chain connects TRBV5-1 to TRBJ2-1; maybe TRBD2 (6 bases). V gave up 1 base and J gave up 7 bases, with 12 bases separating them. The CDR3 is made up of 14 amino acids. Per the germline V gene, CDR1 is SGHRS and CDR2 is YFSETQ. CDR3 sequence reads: CASSLWTTSNEQFF. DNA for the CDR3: TGCGCCAGCAGCTTGTGGACGACTAGTAATGAGCAGTTCTTC.

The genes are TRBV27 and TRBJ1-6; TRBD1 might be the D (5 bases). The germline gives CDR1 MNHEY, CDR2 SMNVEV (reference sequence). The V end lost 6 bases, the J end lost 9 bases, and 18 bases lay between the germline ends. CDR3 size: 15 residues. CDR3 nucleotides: TGTGCCAGCAGAATCGACAGTATAGGTGGTTCACCCCTCCACTTT. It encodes CASRIDSIGGSPLHF.

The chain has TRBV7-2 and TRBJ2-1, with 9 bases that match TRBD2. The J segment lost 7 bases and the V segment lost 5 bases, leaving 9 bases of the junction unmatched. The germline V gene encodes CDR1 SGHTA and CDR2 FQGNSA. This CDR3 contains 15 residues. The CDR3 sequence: CASSPVAGEGNEQFF. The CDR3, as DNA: TGTGCCAGCAGCCCCGTAGCGGGAGAAGGAAATGAGCAGTTCTTC.

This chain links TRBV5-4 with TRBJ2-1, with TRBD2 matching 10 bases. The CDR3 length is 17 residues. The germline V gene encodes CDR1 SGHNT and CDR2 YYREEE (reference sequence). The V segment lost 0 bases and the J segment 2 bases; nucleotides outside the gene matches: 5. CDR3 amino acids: CASSLGGAGGTYNEQFF. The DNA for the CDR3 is TGTGCCAGCAGCTTGGGTGGAGCGGGGGGGACCTACAATGAGCAGTTCTTC.

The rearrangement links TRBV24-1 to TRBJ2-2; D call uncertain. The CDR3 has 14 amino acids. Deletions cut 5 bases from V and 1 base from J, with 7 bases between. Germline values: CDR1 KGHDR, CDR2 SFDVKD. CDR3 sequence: CATSGLENTGELFF. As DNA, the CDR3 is TGTGCCACCAGTGGGTTAGAGAACACCGGGGAGCTGTTTTTT.

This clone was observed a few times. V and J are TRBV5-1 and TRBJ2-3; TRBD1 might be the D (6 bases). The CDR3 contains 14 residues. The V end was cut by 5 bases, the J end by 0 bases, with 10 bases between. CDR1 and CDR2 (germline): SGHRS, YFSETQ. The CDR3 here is CASSHDRSTDTQYF. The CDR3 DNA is TGCGCCAGCAGTCATGACAGGAGCACAGATACGCAGTATTTT. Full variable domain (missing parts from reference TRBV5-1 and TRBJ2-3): KAGVTQTPRYLIKTRGQQVTLSCSPISGHRSVSWYQQTPGQGLQFLFEYFSETQRNKGNFPGRFSGRQFSNSRSEMNVSTLELGDSALYLCASSHDRSTDTQYFGPGTRLTVL.

CDR3 residues: CASRMMPTGLNQPQHF. CDR3 DNA: TGTGCCAGCAGAATGATGCCGACAGGGCTCAATCAGCCCCAGCATTTT. The rearrangement joins TRBV28 to TRBJ1-5; 7 bases are a match to TRBD1. Germline-derived CDR1 and CDR2 are MDHEN and SYDVKM. With V trimmed by 6 bases and J by 3 bases, 11 bases remained unmatched. This CDR3 has 16 amino acids.

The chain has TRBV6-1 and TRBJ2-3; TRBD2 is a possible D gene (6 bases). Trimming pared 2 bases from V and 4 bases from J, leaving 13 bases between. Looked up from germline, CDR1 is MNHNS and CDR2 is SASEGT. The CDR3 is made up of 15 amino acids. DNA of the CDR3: TGTGCCAGCAGTGAATACGGGAGTTTCCCAGATACGCAGTATTTT. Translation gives CASSEYGSFPDTQYF.

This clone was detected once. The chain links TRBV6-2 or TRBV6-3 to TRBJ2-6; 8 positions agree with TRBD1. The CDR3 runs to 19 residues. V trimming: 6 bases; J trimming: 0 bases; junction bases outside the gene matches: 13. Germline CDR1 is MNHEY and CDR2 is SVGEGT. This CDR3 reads CASSREYGTGFSGANVLTF. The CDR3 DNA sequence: TGTGCCAGCAGCCGGGAATATGGGACAGGATTCTCTGGGGCCAACGTCCTGACTTTC.

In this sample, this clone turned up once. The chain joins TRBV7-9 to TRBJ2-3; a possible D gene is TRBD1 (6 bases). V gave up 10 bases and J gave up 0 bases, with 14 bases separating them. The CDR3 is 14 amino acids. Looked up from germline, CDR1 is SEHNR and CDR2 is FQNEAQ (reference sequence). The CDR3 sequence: CATTGTTSTDTQYF. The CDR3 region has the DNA TGTGCCACCACCGGGACAACCAGCACAGATACGCAGTATTTT.